The 21 T cell receptor beta chains in this list originate from one sample, sequenced in a study of blood T cells in healthy people across ages. A J-beta primer mix and a sample-barcoded 5' primer were used in a second PCR of roughly 6 to 12 cycles. TCRdb used MiXCR to reprocess the 5' RACE reads, holding one entry per CDR3 protein. The sample includes a few hundred thousand distinct CDR3 sequences, 50% to 60% of them seen just once. Sequenced: blood. The receptors were sampled from a man in his 60s in good health.

The genes are TRBV27 and TRBJ2-4; D remains unclear. This CDR3 region has 16 residues. The V end was cut by 2 bases, the J end by 0 bases, with 11 bases between. Germline CDR1 and CDR2: MNHEY and SMNVEV (reference sequence). CDR3 loop: CASSLVWQQAKNIQYF. The CDR3 nucleotides read TGTGCCAGCAGTTTAGTGTGGCAACAAGCCAAAAACATTCAGTACTTC.

This chain connects TRBV12-3 or TRBV12-4 to TRBJ2-7; 8 positions match TRBD1. The length of the CDR3 is 14 residues. Trimming took 3 bases from V and 2 from J; bases not matched to a gene: 3. CDR3 DNA sequence: TGTGCCAGCAGTTTCCGACAGGGGCCCTACGAGCAGTACTTC. Its protein is CASSFRQGPYEQYF.

The chain couples TRBV12-3 or TRBV12-4 to TRBJ2-2; no clear D gene. Trimming pared 5 bases from V and 1 base from J, leaving 5 bases between. The CDR3 extends over 13 amino acids. The CDR3 DNA reads TGTGCCAGCAGTGGGAAGAACACCGGGGAGCTGTTTTTT. Protein product: CASSGKNTGELFF.

The rearrangement uses TRBV11-1 and TRBJ2-5; D gene ambiguous. Germline lookup yields CDR1 SGHAT and CDR2 FQDESV (reference sequence). The CDR3 runs 14 residues. Trimming stripped 2 bases from V and 4 bases from J, with 11 bases between. CDR3 coding DNA: TGTGCCAGCAGCTTAAGGGAAAACCGAGAGACCCAGTACTTC. Translation: CASSLRENRETQYF. The variable domain in full, with the rest retrieved from reference TRBV11-1 and TRBJ2-5, is EAEVAQSPRYKITEKSQAVAFWCDPISGHATLYWYRQILGQGPELLVQFQDESVVDDSQLPKDRFSAERLKGVDSTLKIQPAELGDSAMYLCASSLRENRETQYFGPGTRLLVL.

Points on this clonotype: Being one base from a much bigger clone, this may be a read error. The chain uses TRBV12-3 or TRBV12-4 and TRBJ2-2, with 9 bases aligning to TRBD2. The V segment lost 3 bases and the J segment 7 bases; nucleotides outside the gene matches: 3. CDR3 size: 14 residues. CDR3 bases: TGTGCCAGCAGTTTGGCTAGCGGGGTCGGGGAGCTGTTTTTT. This codes for CASSLASGVGELFF.

CDR3 sequence reads: CSAPRTSGTTFNNEQFF. The DNA of the CDR3 is TGCAGTGCTCCCCGGACTAGCGGGACGACATTTAACAATGAGCAGTTCTTC. The chain is built from TRBV20-1 and TRBJ2-1, with 12 bases fitting TRBD2. The CDR3 extends over 17 amino acids. After removal of 5 bases from V and 5 bases from J, the junction contained 13 bases not matched to a gene. Germline values: CDR1 DFQATT, CDR2 SNEGSKA (reference sequence).

The chain employs TRBV27 and TRBJ2-6; 7 bases are a match to TRBD1. The CDR3 loop spans 18 amino acids. Germline V gene lookup returns CDR1 MNHEY and CDR2 SMNVEV (reference sequence). V shed 5 bases and J 2 bases; nucleotides not matched to a gene: 12. CDR3 region: CASSPRQGRNAGANVLTF. The CDR3 bases are TGTGCCAGCAGTCCAAGACAGGGAAGGAACGCTGGGGCCAACGTCCTGACTTTC.

This clonotype was picked up a small number of times. The rearrangement uses TRBV13 and TRBJ2-6, with D unresolved. The germline CDR1 and CDR2 sequences are PRHDT and FYEKMQ (reference sequence). Trimming removed 5 bases at V and 2 bases at J, with 10 bases between. The CDR3 sequence is 15 residues long. The CDR3 sequence is CASSLKTTGANVLTF. CDR3 DNA: TGTGCCAGCAGCCTAAAAACTACTGGGGCCAACGTCCTGACTTTC.

The V and J genes are TRBV10-3 and TRBJ1-4, with 7 bases matching TRBD1. Trimming took 6 bases from V and 5 from J; bases not matched to a gene: 3. The CDR3 is 13 residues long. Germline loops: CDR1 ENHRY, CDR2 SYGVKD. CDR3 in amino acids: CAISGQENEKLFF. The CDR3 nucleotides are TGTGCCATCAGCGGACAGGAGAATGAAAAACTGTTTTTT.

The chain employs TRBV12-3 or TRBV12-4 and TRBJ2-1, with 8 positions matching TRBD2. Germline trimming cut 1 base from V and 9 bases from J; bases unmatched to any gene: 11. This CDR3 region has 16 residues. This CDR3 is CASSLGGRTVGGEQFF. Here the CDR3 DNA reads TGTGCCAGCAGTTTAGGCGGGAGGACTGTCGGAGGTGAGCAGTTCTTC.

The rearrangement joins TRBV20-1 to TRBJ2-5; unclear D gene. This CDR3 spans 13 amino acids. CDR1 DFQATT and CDR2 SNEGSKA come from the germline V gene (reference sequence). V lost 6 bases and J 1 base, leaving 12 bases between the germline ends. This CDR3 reads CSAHGVRQETQYF. The CDR3 nucleotides are TGCAGTGCCCATGGGGTTCGCCAAGAGACCCAGTACTTC.

This clonotype was seen only a few times. The CDR3 bases are TGTGCCAGCAGCTCGGGACACAACGTCTACGAGCAGTACTTC. Protein product: CASSSGHNVYEQYF. The genes are TRBV7-9 and TRBJ2-7; D is possibly TRBD1 (6 bases). This CDR3 comprises 14 residues. The ends were cut back, 4 bases at V and 3 bases at J, with 13 bases in the middle. Germline lookup yields CDR1 SEHNR and CDR2 FQNEAQ (reference sequence).

This clonotype has only a few counts. V usage is TRBV24-1 and J usage is TRBJ2-1, with D unresolved. V dropped 6 bases and J dropped 5 bases, with 7 bases sitting between them. Germline V gene lookup returns CDR1 KGHDR and CDR2 SFDVKD. The CDR3 totals 12 residues. Written as DNA, the CDR3 is TGTGCCACCAGTTACCTAGACAATGAGCAGTTCTTC. Its protein is CATSYLDNEQFF.

This clonotype showed up just a few times. The CDR3 spells CASSAGLAGGPDTQYF. The CDR3 DNA sequence: TGTGCCAGCAGCGCAGGACTAGCGGGAGGTCCAGATACGCAGTATTTT. The V call is TRBV11-3, the J call TRBJ2-3; 14 bases map to TRBD2. CDR1 and CDR2 from the germline V gene are SGHNT and YENEEA. The CDR3 is 16 residues long. V was pared by 5 bases and J by 4 bases, with 5 bases of the junction left unmatched.

This sequence joins TRBV5-1 and TRBJ2-5; D remains unclear. The CDR3 totals 15 residues. Germline CDR1 SGHRS, CDR2 YFSETQ. V was pared by 2 bases and J by 0 bases, with 11 bases between. CDR3 loop: CASSLDGRDQETQYF. The CDR3 DNA follows: TGCGCCAGCAGCTTAGATGGACGGGACCAAGAGACCCAGTACTTC.

The chain links TRBV5-4 to TRBJ2-7; 7 bases match TRBD2. V was clipped by 4 bases and J by 0 bases; unmatched bases: 4. The CDR3 has 14 amino acids. Per germline, CDR1 SGHNT and CDR2 YYREEE (reference sequence). The CDR3 DNA reads TGTGCCAGCAGCCCCCAGCGGGACTCCTACGAGCAGTACTTC. It yields the protein CASSPQRDSYEQYF.

CDR3 sequence reads: CAISESNIGVYEQYF. As DNA, the CDR3 is TGTGCCATCAGTGAGTCCAATATTGGGGTCTACGAGCAGTACTTC. V is TRBV10-3 and J is TRBJ2-4, with no clear D. The J call could be wrong; TRBJ2-7 is a better fit for the DNA end. Germline V gene lookup returns CDR1 ENHRY and CDR2 SYGVKD. The CDR3 is 15 residues long.

This clonotype has at least ten counts. The CDR3 DNA is TGTGCCAGCAGCTCCCGCCTCGGACAGAAGTACGAGCAGTACTTC. Its protein is CASSSRLGQKYEQYF. The genes are TRBV21-1 and TRBJ2-7; the table's TRBD1 call for D was not verified on the DNA. TRBV21-1 counts as a pseudogene. CDR3 length: 15 residues.

This chain links TRBV4-2 with TRBJ2-1, with 9 bases lining up with TRBD2. The V gene's germline CDR1 is LGHNA and CDR2 YNFKEQ. The V segment lost 4 bases and the J segment 6 bases; nucleotides outside the gene matches: 7. CDR3 length equals 15 residues. The CDR3 here is CASSPTSGYSNEQFF. CDR3 bases: TGTGCCAGCAGCCCTACTAGCGGGTATTCCAATGAGCAGTTCTTC.

This clonotype was seen a handful of times. The chain is built from TRBV20-1 and TRBJ2-5; 8 bases agree with TRBD2. Unmatched junction bases numbered 9, after V lost 5 bases and J lost 4 bases. Germline CDR1 is DFQATT and CDR2 is SNEGSKA (reference sequence). The CDR3 is made up of 14 amino acids. The CDR3 region has the DNA TGCAGTGCTCCTGAAGCGGGGGTTCTAGAGACCCAGTACTTC. Translating it yields CSAPEAGVLETQYF.

This clonotype showed up just a few times. The chain is built from TRBV6-2 or TRBV6-3 and TRBJ1-5; D unclear. In germline, CDR1 is MNHEY, CDR2 SVGEGT. CDR3 length: 13 residues. Deletions cut 2 bases from V and 1 base from J, with 3 bases between. The CDR3 DNA reads TGTGCCAGCAGTTACAACAGCAATCAGCCCCAGCATTTT. Amino acid sequence: CASSYNSNQPQHF.